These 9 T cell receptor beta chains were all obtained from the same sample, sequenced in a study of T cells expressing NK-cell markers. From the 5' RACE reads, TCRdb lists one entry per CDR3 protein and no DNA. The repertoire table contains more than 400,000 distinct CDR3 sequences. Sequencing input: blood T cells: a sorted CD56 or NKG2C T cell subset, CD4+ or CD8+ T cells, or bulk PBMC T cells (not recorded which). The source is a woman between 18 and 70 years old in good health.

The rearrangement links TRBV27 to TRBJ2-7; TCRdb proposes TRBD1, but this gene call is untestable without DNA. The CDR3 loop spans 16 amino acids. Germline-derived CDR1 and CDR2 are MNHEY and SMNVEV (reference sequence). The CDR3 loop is CASSSRIGAVGYEQYF.

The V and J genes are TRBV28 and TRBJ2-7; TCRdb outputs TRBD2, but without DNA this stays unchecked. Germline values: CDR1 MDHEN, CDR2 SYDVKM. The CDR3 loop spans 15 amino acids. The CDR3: CASSLFEAGGYEQYF.

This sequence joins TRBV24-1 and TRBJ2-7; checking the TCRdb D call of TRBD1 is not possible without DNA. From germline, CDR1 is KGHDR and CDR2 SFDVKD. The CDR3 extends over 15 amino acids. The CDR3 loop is CATSDSGTSRYEQYF.

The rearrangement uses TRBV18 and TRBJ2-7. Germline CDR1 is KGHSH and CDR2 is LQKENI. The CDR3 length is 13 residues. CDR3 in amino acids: CASSPGYSYEQYF.

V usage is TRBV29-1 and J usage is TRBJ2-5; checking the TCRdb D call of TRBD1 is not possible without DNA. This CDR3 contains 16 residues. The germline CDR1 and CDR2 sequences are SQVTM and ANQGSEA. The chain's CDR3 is CSVEDHRQKKRETQYF.

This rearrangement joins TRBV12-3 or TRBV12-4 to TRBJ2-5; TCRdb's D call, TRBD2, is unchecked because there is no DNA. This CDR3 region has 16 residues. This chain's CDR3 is CASSRTSGGAAETQYF.

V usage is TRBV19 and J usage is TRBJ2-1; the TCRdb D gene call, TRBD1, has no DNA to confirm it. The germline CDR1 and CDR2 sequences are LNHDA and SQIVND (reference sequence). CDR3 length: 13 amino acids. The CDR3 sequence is CASSLPFYNEQFF.

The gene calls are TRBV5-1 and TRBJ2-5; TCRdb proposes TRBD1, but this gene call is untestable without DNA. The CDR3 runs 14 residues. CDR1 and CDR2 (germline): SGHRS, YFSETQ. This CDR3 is CASRRTGGEGTQYF.

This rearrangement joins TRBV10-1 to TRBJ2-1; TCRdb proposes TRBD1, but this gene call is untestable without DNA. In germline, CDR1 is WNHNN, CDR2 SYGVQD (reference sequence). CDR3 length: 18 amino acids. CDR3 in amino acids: CASSEPRTGPTTYNEQFF.